Shown below are 25 T cell receptor beta chains from a single sample sequenced in a study of spatial heterogeneity in lung cancer. TCRdb re-derived calls from the 5' RACE reads in MiXCR, one entry per CDR3 protein. Of tens of thousands of distinct CDR3 sequences in the sample, roughly an eighth are singletons; the top ten hold 55% to 65%. Time point given: sample taken at primary tumor resection. Sequencing covered unsorted whole RNA taken from tumor, nontumor lung or frozen PBMC. Sequences were derived from PBMCs, sampled at surgery. The receptor set was obtained from a male donor with early-stage non-small cell lung cancer.

This clonotype was seen at least ten times. The chain links TRBV18 to TRBJ2-1, with D maybe TRBD1 (6 bases). Germline CDR1 and CDR2: KGHSH and LQKENI. Trimming removed 0 bases at V and 7 bases at J, with 10 bases between. This CDR3 contains 14 residues. The CDR3 protein is CASSPPSGANEQFF. DNA of the CDR3: TGTGCCAGCTCACCACCCTCAGGGGCGAATGAGCAGTTCTTC.

This clonotype was counted between two and nine times. This CDR3 is CASGDSHGSPLHF. The CDR3 DNA reads TGTGCCAGTGGAGACTCCCATGGTTCACCCCTCCACTTT. The V call is TRBV28, the J call TRBJ1-6, with D hard to call. Germline V gives CDR1 MDHEN, CDR2 SYDVKM. Trimming removed 9 bases at V and 9 bases at J, with 15 bases between. CDR3 length equals 13 residues.

This clonotype was counted at least ten times. The chain recombines TRBV5-5 with TRBJ2-7; D is ambiguous. The CDR3 has 14 amino acids. V lost 4 bases and J 6 bases, leaving 17 bases between the germline ends. Germline loops: CDR1 SGHKS, CDR2 YYEKEE (reference sequence). CDR3 amino acids: CASSTRPVLAEQYF. The CDR3 region has the DNA TGTGCCAGCAGCACCCGACCGGTCCTCGCCGAGCAGTACTTC.

This clonotype was seen ten or more times. The chain employs TRBV10-3 and TRBJ2-2, with a possible D match to TRBD2 (6 bases). The CDR3 extends over 15 amino acids. V lost 0 bases, J lost 5 bases, and 10 bases lay in between. Germline values: CDR1 ENHRY, CDR2 SYGVKD. CDR3 bases: TGTGCCATCAGTGAGTCGACGGCGGGGACCGGGGAGCTGTTTTTT. Residues: CAISESTAGTGELFF.

V and J are TRBV7-2 and TRBJ1-1, with a possible D match to TRBD1 (6 bases). The germline CDR1 and CDR2 sequences are SGHTA and FQGNSA. The CDR3 totals 13 residues. V was cut by 6 bases and J by 8 bases, with 16 bases left in between. The CDR3: CASRNGQQYEAFF. The CDR3 coding sequence is TGTGCCAGCAGAAATGGACAGCAGTACGAAGCTTTCTTT. The variable domain in full, with the rest retrieved from reference TRBV7-2 and TRBJ1-1, is GAGVSQSPSNKVTEKGKDVELRCDPISGHTALYWYRQSLGQGLEFLIYFQGNSAPDKSGLPSDRFSAERTGGSVSTLTIQRTQQEDSAVYLCASRNGQQYEAFFGQGTRLTVV.

This clonotype was recorded at least ten times. The V call is TRBV9, the J call TRBJ2-5, with 8 bases that match TRBD1. V lost 3 bases and J lost 2; bases outside the gene matches: 3. CDR3 size: 14 residues. The germline V gene has CDR1 SGDLS and CDR2 YYNGEE. This CDR3 reads CASSEHRGQETQYF. The CDR3 DNA sequence: TGTGCCAGCAGCGAGCACAGGGGGCAAGAGACCCAGTACTTC.

This clonotype was counted ten times or more. The V and J genes are TRBV7-2 and TRBJ1-1, with D unresolved. Trimming removed 5 bases from V and 1 base from J, with 8 bases in between. Germline V gene data show CDR1 as SGHTA and CDR2 as FQGNSA. CDR3 size: 13 residues. This CDR3 reads CASSATWNTEAFF. Here the CDR3 DNA reads TGTGCCAGCAGCGCCACCTGGAACACTGAAGCTTTCTTT.

This clonotype occurred a few times. The rearrangement uses TRBV5-1 and TRBJ2-2; D tentatively reads TRBD1 or TRBD2 (5 bases each). The CDR3 contains 14 residues. The germline V gene encodes CDR1 SGHRS and CDR2 YFSETQ. V was pared by 8 bases and J by 1 base, with 12 bases between. CDR3: CASTGTVNTGELFF. The DNA of the CDR3 is TGCGCCAGTACCGGGACGGTGAACACCGGGGAGCTGTTTTTT.

This clonotype was seen repeatedly, ten times or more. J is TRBJ2-7 and V is TRBV5-1; 10 positions match TRBD2. V was clipped by 1 base and J by 4 bases; unmatched bases: 2. The V gene's germline CDR1 is SGHRS and CDR2 YFSETQ. This CDR3 region has 14 residues. CDR3 residues: CASSLTSGTYEQYF. The CDR3 DNA is TGCGCCAGCAGCTTGACTAGCGGGACTTACGAGCAGTACTTC.

This clonotype was counted many times. The CDR3 region has the DNA TGTGCCAGCCAAACTAGCGGGGTTTCCTACGAGCAGTACTTC. It specifies CASQTSGVSYEQYF. The chain is built from TRBV28 and TRBJ2-7, with 10 bases fitting TRBD2. Unmatched junction bases numbered 5, after V lost 8 bases and J lost 1 base. The CDR3 sequence is 14 residues long. Germline CDR1 MDHEN, CDR2 SYDVKM. Complete variable domain (other parts from reference TRBV28 and TRBJ2-7): DVKVTQSSRYLVKRTGEKVFLECVQDMDHENMFWYRQDPGLGLRLIYFSYDVKMKEKGDIPEGYSVSREKKERFSLILESASTNQTSMYLCASQTSGVSYEQYFGPGTRLTVT.

CDR3 amino acids: CASSQRSGPVPYEQYF. DNA for the CDR3: TGTGCCAGCAGCCAGCGCTCCGGGCCCGTTCCCTACGAGCAGTACTTC. This chain uses TRBV14 with TRBJ2-7; D unclear. CDR1 and CDR2 (germline): SGHDN, FVKESK. V shed 3 bases and J shed 2 bases, with 17 bases lying between them. CDR3 length: 16 residues.

This clonotype has a handful of counts. This rearrangement joins TRBV7-9 to TRBJ2-5; 8 bases are a match to TRBD1. The CDR3 is 14 amino acids. CDR1 and CDR2 (germline): SEHNR, FQNEAQ (reference sequence). Losses at the gene ends were 6 bases for V and 5 bases for J; bases not matched to a gene: 8. The chain's CDR3 is CASSSTTGVETQYF. CDR3 in DNA: TGTGCCAGCAGTTCCACGACAGGGGTGGAGACCCAGTACTTC.

This clonotype was observed at least ten times. This chain joins TRBV28 and TRBJ2-7; D remains ambiguous. The CDR3 is 13 residues long. V lost 5 bases, J lost 2 bases, and 10 bases lay in between. Germline CDR1 reads MDHEN; CDR2 reads SYDVKM. The CDR3 is CASSRPQPYEQYF. The CDR3 bases are TGTGCCAGCAGTCGACCACAGCCCTACGAGCAGTACTTC.

This clonotype was seen a handful of times. This sequence joins TRBV11-3 and TRBJ1-1; D gene unclear. V was clipped by 0 bases and J by 4 bases, with 9 bases between them. The CDR3 is made up of 14 amino acids. Germline V gene data show CDR1 as SGHNT and CDR2 as YENEEA. CDR3 sequence: CASSLDRAGTEAFF. The CDR3 DNA follows: TGTGCCAGCAGCTTAGATCGGGCGGGCACTGAAGCTTTCTTT.

CDR3 in DNA: TGCGCCAGCAGCCAAGTAGGGGGTATAGATACGCAGTATTTT. Its protein product is CASSQVGGIDTQYF. The chain has TRBV4-1 and TRBJ2-3; D perhaps matches TRBD1 (6 bases). The CDR3 has 14 residues. V was clipped by 1 base and J by 5 bases, with 10 bases between them. Per germline, CDR1 MGHRA and CDR2 YSYEKL.

The chain employs TRBV5-1 and TRBJ2-5; the D call may be TRBD1 or TRBD2 (6 bases each). With 1 base removed from V and 4 bases from J, the gap between germline ends came to 14 bases. Germline CDR1 and CDR2: SGHRS and YFSETQ. The CDR3 extends over 15 amino acids. The CDR3 nucleotides read TGCGCCAGCAGCTTGAGGGGGGAGCGAGGAGAGACCCAGTACTTC. It codes for CASSLRGERGETQYF.

This clonotype was observed at least ten times. This chain uses TRBV5-1 with TRBJ1-1; weak D call: TRBD1 (5 bases). CDR1 is SGHRS and CDR2 is YFSETQ in the germline V gene. The length of the CDR3 is 12 residues. V dropped 7 bases and J dropped 4 bases, with 11 bases sitting between them. The CDR3 nucleotides read TGCGCCAGCGGCCAGGGAAGCACTGAAGCTTTCTTT. Translation: CASGQGSTEAFF.

Concerning this clonotype: Its ends do not fully match the called genes, so a read error is possible. The chain links TRBV29-1 to TRBJ1-2; 7 bases line up with TRBD1. Germline loops: CDR1 SQVTM, CDR2 ANQGSEA. The CDR3 covers 14 residues. CDR3 in DNA: TGCAGCGTGGAAGGGGACAGAACTAACTATGGCTACACCTTC. It specifies CSVEGDRTNYGYTF.

In nucleotides, the CDR3 is TGTGCCAGCAGTGTCATAGTAAGACGCCTGTTCTTC. Protein product: CASSVIVRRLFF. This chain connects TRBV2 to TRBJ2-1; D remains ambiguous. The CDR3 is made up of 12 amino acids. The V end lost 4 bases, the J end lost 15 bases, and 16 bases lay between the germline ends. Germline loops: CDR1 SNHLY, CDR2 FYNNEI.

This clonotype was counted at least ten times. V and J are TRBV28 and TRBJ1-2; TRBD1 matches at 8 bases. The CDR3 has 12 residues. The junction had 2 bases not matched to a gene; V was cut back by 3 bases and J by 8 bases. Germline lookup yields CDR1 MDHEN and CDR2 SYDVKM. As DNA, the CDR3 is TGTGCCAGCAGTTTGACAGGGGTAGGCTACACCTTC. It codes for CASSLTGVGYTF.

This sequence joins TRBV4-3 and TRBJ1-6; 10 bases align to TRBD1. The CDR3 is 16 amino acids. The trim removed 0 bases at V and 7 bases at J, leaving 3 bases unmatched. In germline, CDR1 is LGHNA, CDR2 YSLEER. CDR3 sequence reads: CASSQETGGINSPLHF. CDR3 sequence (DNA): TGCGCCAGCAGCCAAGAGACAGGGGGCATCAATTCACCCCTCCACTTT.

This clonotype was detected many times. The chain carries TRBV6-2 or TRBV6-3 and TRBJ2-7; TRBD2 matches at 8 bases. V lost 2 bases, J lost 2 bases, and 11 bases stayed unmatched. The CDR3 runs 17 residues. The germline gives CDR1 MNHEY, CDR2 SVGEGT. The CDR3 nucleotides read TGTGCCAGCAGTTACAAGGGGCGGAGCGGGAGCCCCTACGAGCAGTACTTC. Residues: CASSYKGRSGSPYEQYF.

The V gene is TRBV27, the J gene TRBJ1-6, with TRBD1 identical over 7 bases. The junction had 7 bases not matched to a gene; V was cut back by 2 bases and J by 9 bases. The CDR3 runs 15 residues. CDR1 is MNHEY, CDR2 SMNVEV, per germline (reference sequence). CDR3 DNA sequence: TGTGCCAGCAGTTTAAGGGGGCAGGGGGGTTCACCCCTCCACTTT. Protein sequence: CASSLRGQGGSPLHF.

The chain is built from TRBV10-3 and TRBJ1-6; D gene ambiguous. CDR3 size: 12 residues. V was shortened by 6 bases and J by 12 bases, with 12 bases between the two germline ends. The germline V gene encodes CDR1 ENHRY and CDR2 SYGVKD. Here the CDR3 reads CAIRTPPLPLHF. The CDR3 bases are TGTGCCATCAGAACACCCCCATTACCCCTCCACTTT.

This rearrangement joins TRBV28 to TRBJ1-1; D is unresolved. The CDR3 extends over 11 amino acids. Germline lookup yields CDR1 MDHEN and CDR2 SYDVKM. V was shortened by 6 bases and J by 0 bases, with 2 bases between the two germline ends. The CDR3 DNA follows: TGTGCCAGCAGGGTGAACACTGAAGCTTTCTTT. This gives the protein CASRVNTEAFF. Looking up the rest from reference TRBV28 and TRBJ1-1 gives the full variable domain: DVKVTQSSRYLVKRTGEKVFLECVQDMDHENMFWYRQDPGLGLRLIYFSYDVKMKEKGDIPEGYSVSREKKERFSLILESASTNQTSMYLCASRVNTEAFFGQGTRLTVV.